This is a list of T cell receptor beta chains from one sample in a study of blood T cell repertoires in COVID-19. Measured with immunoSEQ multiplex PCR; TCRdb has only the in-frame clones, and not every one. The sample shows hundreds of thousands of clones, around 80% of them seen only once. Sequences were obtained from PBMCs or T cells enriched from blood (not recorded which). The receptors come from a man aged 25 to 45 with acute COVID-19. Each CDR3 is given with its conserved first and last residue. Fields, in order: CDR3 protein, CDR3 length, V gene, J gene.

CDR3: CASSQAGEGNSPLHF; length: 15; V: TRBV3-1/TRBV3-2; J: TRBJ1-6
CDR3: CASSPGQVGANEQFF; length: 15; V: TRBV5-4; J: TRBJ2-1
CDR3: CASSSGAVDYGYTF; length: 14; V: TRBV6-5; J: TRBJ1-2
CDR3: CASNELSPLHF; length: 11; V: TRBV5-8; J: TRBJ1-6
CDR3: CAWNLGGETEAFF; length: 13; V: TRBV30; J: TRBJ1-1
CDR3: CATGGGMNTEAFF; length: 13; V: TRBV27; J: TRBJ1-1
CDR3: CASSPQGGNGYTF; length: 13; V: TRBV6-5; J: TRBJ1-2
CDR3: CASSQDNLGEQFF; length: 13; V: TRBV14; J: TRBJ2-1
CDR3: CASREQGADTQYF; length: 13; V: TRBV4-1; J: TRBJ2-3
CDR3: CASTVHRGKYYGYTF; length: 15; V: TRBV5-4; J: TRBJ1-2